The sample holds a few counts of the clone carrying this T cell receptor (beta chain). What it binds is not known. Using constant-segment primers, 5'RACE produced TCR alpha and TCR beta cDNA libraries carrying sample barcodes and UMIs. Each CDR3 protein gets one entry after TCRdb re-called the 5' RACE reads with MiXCR. The table records 150,000 to 200,000 distinct CDR3 sequences, roughly 20% of them present only once. The data were obtained in a study of T-cell memory formation after mild COVID-19. Study findings and constraints: Proof of SARS-CoV-2 specificity was absent for the second-wave clones that crested on day 37.

The V gene's germline CDR1 is MNHEY and CDR2 SVGAGI. Trimming left V 2 bases short and J 5 bases short, with 10 bases between. This CDR3 spans 13 amino acids. The chain links TRBV6-5 to TRBJ2-7; possibly TRBD2 for D (5 bases). This sequence was found in a man aged 18-30 years who had mild COVID-19 (a few samples of this study predate the infection). Cell type and time point are not known. Sequenced: PBMCs or a T cell subset sorted from them (not recorded which). CDR3 amino acids: CASSYPGTNEQYF. The CDR3 DNA follows: TGTGCCAGCAGTTACCCGGGAACCAACGAGCAGTACTTC.